This T cell receptor beta chain came from a study of CD8 T cells in ankylosing spondylitis. Study-level results: Disease-linked clones had a CD8+ phenotype and relatively low frequency in peripheral blood. Significantly higher representation of disease-linked clones was reported for matched ankylosing spondylitis synovial fluid.

TCRdb re-derived calls from the 5' RACE reads in MiXCR, one entry per CDR3 protein. This table has about 320,000 distinct CDR3 sequences, 11% appearing once. Germline V lookup: CDR1 KGHSH, CDR2 LQKENI. The CDR3 has 16 residues. V was trimmed by 3 bases and J by 1 base, leaving 13 bases between them. This clonotype was picked up many times. Antigen specificity is unknown. This rearrangement joins TRBV18 to TRBJ2-1; D is possibly TRBD2 (7 bases). The receptor was derived from a female donor with ankylosing spondylitis or in good health (not recorded which). The sequenced sample consisted of blood, either unsorted or a sorted T cell fraction (not recorded which). The CDR3 here is CASSPAGAGSYNEQFF. CDR3 DNA sequence: TGTGCCAGCTCACCTGCGGGGGCCGGATCCTACAATGAGCAGTTCTTC.